The 21 T cell receptor beta chains below were found in one sample sequenced in a study of graft-versus-host responses after intestinal transplantation (dated by TCRdb to the early 2020s). Sample time point, as interpreted from the label and publication: cells obtained before transplantation from donor or recipient. These receptors have no identified antigens. Library method: the immunoSEQ multiplex PCR assay. TCRdb's version of the immuneACCESS table is confined to in-frame rearrangements and falls short of the full clone set. An unresolved V gene accounts for under half of the shortfall where checked; the remainder is of unknown origin. The sample has some 88,000 clones on record, roughly 91% of them singletons. The top ten clones comprise 2% to 2.5% of the sample. The sample was unstimulated CD8+ T cells sorted from spleen or lymph node cells, taken before intestinal transplant. These receptor sequences come from a human donor who received an intestinal transplant.

This clone was picked up a small number of times. V and J are TRBV6-6 and TRBJ1-4; 8 bases map to TRBD1. CDR3 size: 14 residues. Germline V lookup: CDR1 MNHNY, CDR2 SVGAGI (reference sequence). Germline trimming cut 6 bases from V and 4 bases from J; bases unmatched to any gene: 4. CDR3 coding DNA: TGTGCCAGCAGCCTCGGACAGGGTAATGAAAAACTGTTTTTT. Amino acid sequence: CASSLGQGNEKLFF.

The chain uses TRBV6-5 and TRBJ2-7; TRBD2 might be the D (5 bases). The CDR3 runs 13 residues. V was pared by 2 bases and J by 7 bases, with 12 bases between. Germline V gene sequence: CDR1 MNHEY, CDR2 SVGAGI. The CDR3 coding sequence is TGTGCCAGCAGTTACAAGAGGGCCTGGGAGCAGTACTTC. Protein: CASSYKRAWEQYF.

This rearrangement joins TRBV10-1 to TRBJ2-3; the D gene is possibly TRBD2 (5 bases). V was trimmed by 4 bases and J by 9 bases, leaving 26 bases between them. CDR3 length: 17 amino acids. Germline CDR1 is WNHNN and CDR2 is SYGVQD (reference sequence). The CDR3 DNA sequence: TGCGCCAGCAGTGGCTTTGGGCTAGCATCCGAGATCGAGACGCAGTATTTT. Its protein is CASSGFGLASEIETQYF.

This clone was seen a single time. The chain uses TRBV5-1 and TRBJ2-7, with D perhaps TRBD1 (5 bases). Looked up from germline, CDR1 is SGHRS and CDR2 is YFSETQ. The CDR3 totals 14 residues. Trimming left V 0 bases short and J 7 bases short, with 14 bases between. Here the CDR3 DNA reads TGCGCCAGCAGCTTGGTAGGACACCCTGGGGAGCAGTACTTC. It codes for CASSLVGHPGEQYF.

The V call is TRBV11-2, the J call TRBJ2-7, with a weak D call TRBD1 (5 bases). CDR3 size: 15 residues. V shed 1 base and J shed 5 bases, with 15 bases lying between them. Looked up from germline, CDR1 is SGHAT and CDR2 is FQNNGV. CDR3 sequence reads: CASSLVLSQGDEQYF. The DNA of the CDR3 is TGTGCCAGCAGCTTAGTATTGTCTCAAGGGGACGAGCAGTACTTC.

The sample holds one count of this clone. This sequence joins TRBV7-8 and TRBJ2-1, with D uncertain. This CDR3 has 15 residues. Trimming shortened V by 1 base and J by 3 bases, and 10 bases separated the two germline ends. Germline values: CDR1 SGHVS, CDR2 FQNEAQ. The CDR3 DNA sequence: TGTGCCAGCAGCTTAGGTGCCCAGTACTACAATGAGCAGTTCTTC. This translates into CASSLGAQYYNEQFF.

Worth noting for this clone: At the DNA level, this CDR3 is encoded by other sequences in the same sample as well. The chain joins TRBV27 to TRBJ1-2; TRBD1 matches at 10 bases. Germline V CDR1 and CDR2: MNHEY, SMNVEV (reference sequence). After removal of 8 bases from V and 4 bases from J, the junction contained 1 base not matched to a gene. This CDR3 spans 12 amino acids. The CDR3 loop reads CASRTGGYGYTF. The CDR3 DNA sequence: TGTGCCAGCCGGACAGGGGGCTATGGCTACACCTTC.

This chain links TRBV4-3 with TRBJ1-2, with D tentatively TRBD1 (6 bases). The germline CDR1 and CDR2 sequences are LGHNA and YSLEER. V lost 4 bases and J lost 4, with 13 bases in between. The CDR3 extends over 14 amino acids. The CDR3 loop reads CASSPGRGAYGYTF. The CDR3 coding sequence is TGCGCCAGCAGCCCCGGCCGGGGGGCCTATGGCTACACCTTC.

The V call is TRBV5-4, the J call TRBJ2-3, with D unclear. With 4 bases removed from V and 5 bases from J, the gap between germline ends came to 5 bases. CDR1 is SGHNT, CDR2 YYREEE, per germline (reference sequence). The CDR3 extends over 11 amino acids. CDR3 DNA: TGTGCCAGCAGCGCCGGAGATACGCAGTATTTT. Its translation: CASSAGDTQYF.

A note on this clone: The sample carries other DNA sequences with the same CDR3. The rearrangement uses TRBV29-1 and TRBJ2-1; D is possibly TRBD2 (5 bases). Germline CDR1 reads SQVTM; CDR2 reads ANQGSEA. V was shortened by 6 bases and J by 1 base, with 10 bases between the two germline ends. The CDR3 runs to 13 residues. Here the CDR3 reads CSVTTGSYNEQFF. The CDR3 DNA follows: TGCAGCGTGACCACGGGGTCCTACAATGAGCAGTTCTTC.

The chain carries TRBV7-6 and TRBJ2-1; D not resolved. CDR1 SGHVS and CDR2 FNYEAQ come from the germline V gene. The CDR3 is 11 amino acids. The germline V and J ends were trimmed by 5 bases and 5 bases, with 4 bases remaining between them. DNA for the CDR3: TGTGCCAGCAGCCCCGACAATGAGCAGTTCTTC. Translation gives CASSPDNEQFF. The variable domain in full, completed from reference TRBV7-6 and TRBJ2-1, reads GAGVSQSPRYKVTKRGQDVALRCDPISGHVSLYWYRQALGQGPEFLTYFNYEAQQDKSGLPNDRFSAERPEGSISTLTIQRTEQRDSAMYRCASSPDNEQFFGPGTRLTVL.

This clone was recorded only once. The J gene is TRBJ2-7, the V gene TRBV20-1; D gene unclear. Trimming stripped 0 bases from V and 3 bases from J, with 3 bases between. Germline V CDR1 and CDR2: DFQATT, SNEGSKA (reference sequence). The CDR3 is 11 amino acids. CDR3 region: CSARDSYEQYF. The CDR3 DNA follows: TGCAGTGCTAGAGACAGCTACGAGCAGTACTTC.

V usage is TRBV4-3 and J usage is TRBJ1-1; the match to TRBD1 covers 9 bases. The J segment lost 8 bases and the V segment lost 0 bases, leaving 4 bases of the junction unmatched. This CDR3 contains 14 residues. Germline lookup yields CDR1 LGHNA and CDR2 YSLEER. This CDR3 reads CASSQDGGQGEAFF. In DNA form, the CDR3 reads TGCGCCAGCAGCCAAGATGGGGGACAGGGAGAAGCTTTCTTT.

The V call is TRBV27, the J call TRBJ2-7; D is possibly TRBD2 (6 bases). This CDR3 region has 13 residues. V was cut by 0 bases and J by 7 bases, with 10 bases left in between. Germline V gene sequence: CDR1 MNHEY, CDR2 SMNVEV (reference sequence). The CDR3 here is CASSLSLAGEQYF. CDR3 bases: TGTGCCAGCAGTTTATCTCTGGCGGGGGAGCAGTACTTC.

This chain connects TRBV2 to TRBJ2-6; 9 bases match TRBD1. In germline, CDR1 is SNHLY, CDR2 FYNNEI. Trimming at V came to 7 bases and at J to 3 bases, leaving 13 bases not matched to a gene. There are 18 residues in the CDR3. The chain's CDR3 is CASNPHRTGESGANVLTF. DNA for the CDR3: TGTGCCAGCAATCCCCATAGGACAGGGGAAAGTGGGGCCAACGTCCTGACTTTC.

The CDR3 sequence is CSVPRGSGELFF. The CDR3, as DNA: TGCAGCGTCCCCAGGGGGAGCGGGGAGCTGTTTTTT. The V and J genes are TRBV29-1 and TRBJ2-2; 7 nucleotides match TRBD1. CDR3 size: 12 residues. CDR1 is SQVTM, CDR2 ANQGSEA, per germline. The J segment lost 7 bases and the V segment lost 6 bases, leaving 5 bases of the junction unmatched.

The genes are TRBV9 and TRBJ2-1; TRBD2 matches 8 bases. In germline, CDR1 is SGDLS, CDR2 YYNGEE. The ends lost 4 bases at V and 8 bases at J; junction bases unmatched: 5. There are 13 residues in the CDR3. CDR3 in amino acids: CASSIGGGDEQFF. The CDR3 DNA sequence: TGTGCCAGCAGCATCGGGGGGGGAGATGAGCAGTTCTTC.

This chain links TRBV14 with TRBJ2-7; TRBD1 matches at 11 bases. Germline CDR1 reads SGHDN; CDR2 reads FVKESK. The CDR3 is 14 residues long. V was clipped by 4 bases and J by 3 bases; unmatched bases: 2. The CDR3 is CASSRGTGGYEQYF. CDR3 nucleotides: TGTGCCAGCAGCCGTGGGACAGGGGGCTACGAGCAGTACTTC.

In this sample, this clone turned up once. The CDR3 DNA sequence: TGTGCCAGCAGCGCTGGGGCGGGGGGGCTCCCAGATACGCAGTATTTT. Protein sequence: CASSAGAGGLPDTQYF. The chain couples TRBV5-4 to TRBJ2-3, with 9 bases that match TRBD2. Unmatched junction bases numbered 10, after V lost 4 bases and J lost 4 bases. Germline-derived CDR1 and CDR2 are SGHNT and YYREEE (reference sequence). The CDR3 runs to 16 residues.

The CDR3 reads CASSQGAGLPYEQYF. CDR3 sequence (DNA): TGCGCCAGCAGCCAAGGGGCGGGTCTTCCCTACGAGCAGTACTTC. The chain combines TRBV4-3 with TRBJ2-7; the D gene is possibly TRBD2 (5 bases). The germline CDR1 and CDR2 sequences are LGHNA and YSLEER. V shed 1 base and J shed 2 bases, with 12 bases lying between them. CDR3 length: 15 residues.

The chain recombines TRBV2 with TRBJ2-3; 12 bases are shared with TRBD2. CDR1 SNHLY and CDR2 FYNNEI come from the germline V gene. Trimming took 10 bases from V and 6 from J; bases not matched to a gene: 8. The CDR3 has 14 amino acids. The chain's CDR3 is CATLPSGGVDTQYF. CDR3 DNA: TGTGCCACTCTTCCTAGCGGGGGGGTGGATACGCAGTATTTT.